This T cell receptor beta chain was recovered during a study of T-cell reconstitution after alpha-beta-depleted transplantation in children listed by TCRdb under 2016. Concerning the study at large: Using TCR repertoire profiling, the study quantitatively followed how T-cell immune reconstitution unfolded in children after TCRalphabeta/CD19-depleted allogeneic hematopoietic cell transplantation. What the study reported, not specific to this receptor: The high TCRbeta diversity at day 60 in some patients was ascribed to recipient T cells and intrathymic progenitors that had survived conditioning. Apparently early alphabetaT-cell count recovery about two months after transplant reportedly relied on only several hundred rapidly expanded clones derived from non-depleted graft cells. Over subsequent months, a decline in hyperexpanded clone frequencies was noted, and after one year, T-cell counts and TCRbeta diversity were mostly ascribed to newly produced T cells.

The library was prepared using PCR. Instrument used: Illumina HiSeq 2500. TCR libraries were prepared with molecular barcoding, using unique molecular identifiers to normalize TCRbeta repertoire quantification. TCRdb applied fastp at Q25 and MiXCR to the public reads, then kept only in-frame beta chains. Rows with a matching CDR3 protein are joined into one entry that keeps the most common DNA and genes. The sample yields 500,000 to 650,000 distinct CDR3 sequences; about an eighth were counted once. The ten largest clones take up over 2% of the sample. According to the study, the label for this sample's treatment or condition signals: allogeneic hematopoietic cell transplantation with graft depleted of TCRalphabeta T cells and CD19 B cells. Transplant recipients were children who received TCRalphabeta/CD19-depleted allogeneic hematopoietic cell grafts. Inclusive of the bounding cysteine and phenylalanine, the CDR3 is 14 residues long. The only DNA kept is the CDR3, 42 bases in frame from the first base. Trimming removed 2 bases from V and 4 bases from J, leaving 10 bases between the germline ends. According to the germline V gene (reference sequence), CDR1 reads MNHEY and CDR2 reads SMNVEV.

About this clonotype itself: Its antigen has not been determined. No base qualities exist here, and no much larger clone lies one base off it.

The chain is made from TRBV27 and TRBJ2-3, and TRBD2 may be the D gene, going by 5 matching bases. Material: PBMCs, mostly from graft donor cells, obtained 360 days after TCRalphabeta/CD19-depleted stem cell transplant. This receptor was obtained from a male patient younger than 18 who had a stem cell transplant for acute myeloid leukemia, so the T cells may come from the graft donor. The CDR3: CASSLRGEADTQYF. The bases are TGTGCCAGCAGTTTACGGGGTGAAGCAGATACGCAGTATTTT.